This T cell receptor beta chain was found in a study of blood T cells in healthy people across ages. Combining a sample-barcoded 5' primer with a J-beta primer mix, a second PCR ran for 7 to 11 cycles. TCRdb re-called the 5' RACE reads through MiXCR, storing one row per CDR3 protein. Of about 780,000 distinct CDR3 sequences in the sample, roughly 25% were seen once. After removal of 5 bases from V and 5 bases from J, the junction contained 10 bases not matched to a gene. The CDR3 length is 15 residues. In germline, CDR1 is SGDLS, CDR2 YYNGEE. This sample also belongs to another study, concerning T cells of mothers and their children.

The receptor was derived from a boy younger than 18 in good health. Source material: blood. The rearrangement uses TRBV9 and TRBJ2-1, with 7 bases that match TRBD2. CDR3 sequence: CASRSWQGGNNEQFF. The CDR3 DNA reads as TGTGCCAGCAGGAGTTGGCAGGGAGGGAACAATGAGCAGTTCTTC.